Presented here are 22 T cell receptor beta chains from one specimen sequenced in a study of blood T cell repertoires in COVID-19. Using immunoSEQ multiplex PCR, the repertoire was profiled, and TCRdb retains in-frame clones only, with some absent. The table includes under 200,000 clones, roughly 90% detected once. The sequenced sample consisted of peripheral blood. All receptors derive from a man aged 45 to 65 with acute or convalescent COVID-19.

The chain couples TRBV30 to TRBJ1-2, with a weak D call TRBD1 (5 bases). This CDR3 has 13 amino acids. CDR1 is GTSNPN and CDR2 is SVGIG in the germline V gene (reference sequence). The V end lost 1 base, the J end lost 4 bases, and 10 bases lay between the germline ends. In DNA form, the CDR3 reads TGTGCCTGGAGTGGGGGGGTGGGCTATGGCTACACCTTC. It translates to CAWSGGVGYGYTF.

This chain's CDR3 is CASSPTGTFGNTIYF. In nucleotides, the CDR3 is TGTGCCAGCAGTCCGACCGGGACATTCGGAAACACCATATATTTT. V is TRBV28 and J is TRBJ1-3, with D possibly being TRBD1 (6 bases). The germline gives CDR1 MDHEN, CDR2 SYDVKM. Between the trimmed V and J ends, which lost 5 bases and 4 bases, there was a span of 15 bases. This CDR3 has 15 amino acids.

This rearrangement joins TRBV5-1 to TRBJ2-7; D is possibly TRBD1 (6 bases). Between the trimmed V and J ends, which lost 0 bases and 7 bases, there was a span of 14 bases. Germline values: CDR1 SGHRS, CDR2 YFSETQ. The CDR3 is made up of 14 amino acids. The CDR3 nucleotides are TGCGCCAGCAGCTTGGCACAGGGCTTCCAAGAGCAGTACTTC. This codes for CASSLAQGFQEQYF.

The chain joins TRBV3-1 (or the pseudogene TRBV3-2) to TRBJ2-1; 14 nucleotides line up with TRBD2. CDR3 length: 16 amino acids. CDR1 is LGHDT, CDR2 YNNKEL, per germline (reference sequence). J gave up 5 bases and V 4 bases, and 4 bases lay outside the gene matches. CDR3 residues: CASSPLTSGRDNEQFF. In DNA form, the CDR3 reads TGTGCCAGCAGCCCCCTGACTAGCGGGAGGGACAATGAGCAGTTCTTC.

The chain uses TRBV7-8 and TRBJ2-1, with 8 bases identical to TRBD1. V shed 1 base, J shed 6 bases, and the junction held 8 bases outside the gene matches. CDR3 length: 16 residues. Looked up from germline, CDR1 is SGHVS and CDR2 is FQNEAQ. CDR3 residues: CASSLGVDRAVNEQFF. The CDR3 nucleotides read TGTGCCAGCAGCTTAGGAGTGGACAGGGCAGTCAATGAGCAGTTCTTC.

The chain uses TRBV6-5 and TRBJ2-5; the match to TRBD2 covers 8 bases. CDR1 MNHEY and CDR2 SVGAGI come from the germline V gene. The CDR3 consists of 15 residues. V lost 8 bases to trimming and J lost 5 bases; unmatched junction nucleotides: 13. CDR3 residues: CASLESSGPWETQYF. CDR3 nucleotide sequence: TGTGCCAGCCTAGAATCTAGCGGGCCTTGGGAGACCCAGTACTTC.

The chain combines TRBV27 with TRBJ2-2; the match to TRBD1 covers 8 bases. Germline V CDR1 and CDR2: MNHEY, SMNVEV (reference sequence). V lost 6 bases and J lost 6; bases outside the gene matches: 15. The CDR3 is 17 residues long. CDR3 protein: CASSPIMRTGYAGELFF. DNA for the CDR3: TGTGCCAGCAGCCCCATAATGAGGACAGGGTATGCCGGGGAGCTGTTTTTT.

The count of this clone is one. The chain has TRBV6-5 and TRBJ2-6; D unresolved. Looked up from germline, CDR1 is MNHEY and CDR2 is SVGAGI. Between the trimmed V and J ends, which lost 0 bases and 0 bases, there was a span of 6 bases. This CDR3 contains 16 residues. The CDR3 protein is CASSYSGLSGANVLTF. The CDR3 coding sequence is TGTGCCAGCAGTTACTCGGGCCTCTCTGGGGCCAACGTCCTGACTTTC.

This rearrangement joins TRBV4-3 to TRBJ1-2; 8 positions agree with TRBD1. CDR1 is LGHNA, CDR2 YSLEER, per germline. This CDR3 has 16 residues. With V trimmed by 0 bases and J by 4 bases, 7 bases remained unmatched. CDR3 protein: CASSQDLQGEFYGYTF. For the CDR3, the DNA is TGCGCCAGCAGCCAAGATTTACAGGGGGAGTTCTATGGCTACACCTTC.

The DNA for the CDR3 is TGTGCCAGTAGTAGCCCACCCGGACAGAGTAACTATGGCTACACCTTC. Amino acid sequence: CASSSPPGQSNYGYTF. This chain links TRBV19 with TRBJ1-2, with TRBD1 as a possible D gene (6 bases). This CDR3 contains 16 residues. Trimming pared 4 bases from V and 1 base from J, leaving 16 bases between. Germline loops: CDR1 LNHDA, CDR2 SQIVND (reference sequence).

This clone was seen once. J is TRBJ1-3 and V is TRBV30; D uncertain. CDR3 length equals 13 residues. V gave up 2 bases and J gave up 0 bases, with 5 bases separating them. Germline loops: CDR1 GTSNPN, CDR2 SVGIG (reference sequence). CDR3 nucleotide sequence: TGTGCCTGGAGTATAAACTCTGGAAACACCATATATTTT. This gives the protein CAWSINSGNTIYF.

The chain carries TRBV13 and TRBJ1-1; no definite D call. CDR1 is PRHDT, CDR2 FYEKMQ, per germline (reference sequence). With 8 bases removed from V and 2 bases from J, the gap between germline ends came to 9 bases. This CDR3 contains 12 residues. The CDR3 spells CASDSANTEAFF. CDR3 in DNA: TGTGCCAGCGACTCCGCAAACACTGAAGCTTTCTTT.

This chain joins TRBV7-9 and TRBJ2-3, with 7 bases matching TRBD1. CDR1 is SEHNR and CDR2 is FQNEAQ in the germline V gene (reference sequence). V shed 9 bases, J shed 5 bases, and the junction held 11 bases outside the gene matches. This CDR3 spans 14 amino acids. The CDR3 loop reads CASREGGAEDTQYF. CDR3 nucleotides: TGTGCCAGTCGTGAAGGGGGCGCGGAAGATACGCAGTATTTT. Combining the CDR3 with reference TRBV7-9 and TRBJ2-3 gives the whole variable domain DTGVSQNPRHKITKRGQNVTFRCDPISEHNRLYWYRQTLGQGPEFLTYFQNEAQLEKSRLLSDRFSAERPKGSFSTLEIQRTEQGDSAMYLCASREGGAEDTQYFGPGTRLTVL.

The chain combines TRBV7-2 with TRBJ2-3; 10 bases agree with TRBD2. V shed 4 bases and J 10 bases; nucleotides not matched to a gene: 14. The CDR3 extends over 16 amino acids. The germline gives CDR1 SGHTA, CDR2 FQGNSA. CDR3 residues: CASSSRLAGPIGAQYF. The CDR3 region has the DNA TGTGCCAGCAGCTCCAGACTAGCGGGCCCGATCGGGGCGCAGTATTTT.

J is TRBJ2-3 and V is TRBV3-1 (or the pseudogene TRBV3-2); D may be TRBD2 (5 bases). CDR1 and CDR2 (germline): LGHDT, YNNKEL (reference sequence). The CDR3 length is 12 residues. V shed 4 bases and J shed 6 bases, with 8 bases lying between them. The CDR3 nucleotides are TGTGCCAGCAGCCCCTCGGGGGATACGCAGTATTTT. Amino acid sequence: CASSPSGDTQYF.

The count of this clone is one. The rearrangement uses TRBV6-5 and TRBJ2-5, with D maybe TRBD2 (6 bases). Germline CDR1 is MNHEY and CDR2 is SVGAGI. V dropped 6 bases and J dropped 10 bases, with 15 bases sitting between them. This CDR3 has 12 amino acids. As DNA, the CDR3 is TGTGCCAGCAGCGCGGGGACCTCACTCCAGTACTTC. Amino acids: CASSAGTSLQYF.

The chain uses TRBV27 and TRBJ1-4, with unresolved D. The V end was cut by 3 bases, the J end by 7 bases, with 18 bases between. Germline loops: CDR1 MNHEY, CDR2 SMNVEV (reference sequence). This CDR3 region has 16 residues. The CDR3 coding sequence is TGTGCCAGCAGTTTCAATCCCCCCGGAGCTCGTGAAAAACTGTTTTTT. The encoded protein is CASSFNPPGAREKLFF.

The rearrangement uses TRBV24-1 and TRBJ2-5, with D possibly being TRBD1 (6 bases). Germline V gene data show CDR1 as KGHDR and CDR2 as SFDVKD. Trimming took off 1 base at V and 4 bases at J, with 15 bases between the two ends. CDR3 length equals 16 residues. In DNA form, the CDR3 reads TGTGCCACCAGTGATTTTGGACAGAACACTGGAGAGACCCAGTACTTC. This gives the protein CATSDFGQNTGETQYF.

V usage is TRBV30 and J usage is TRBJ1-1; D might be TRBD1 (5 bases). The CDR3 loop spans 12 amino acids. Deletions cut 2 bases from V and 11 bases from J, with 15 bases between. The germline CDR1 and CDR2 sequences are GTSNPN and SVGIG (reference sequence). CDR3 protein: CAWSPQGVLAFF. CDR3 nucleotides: TGTGCCTGGAGTCCCCAAGGGGTCTTGGCTTTCTTT.

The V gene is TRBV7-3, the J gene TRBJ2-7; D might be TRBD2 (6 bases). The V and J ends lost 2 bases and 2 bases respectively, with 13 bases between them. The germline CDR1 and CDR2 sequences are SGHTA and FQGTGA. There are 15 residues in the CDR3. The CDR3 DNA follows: TGTGCCAGCAGCTTAGCGGGGCAACAGGCCTACGAGCAGTACTTC. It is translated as CASSLAGQQAYEQYF. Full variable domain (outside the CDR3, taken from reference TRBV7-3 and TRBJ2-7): GAGVSQTPSNKVTEKGKYVELRCDPISGHTALYWYRQSLGQGPEFLIYFQGTGAADDSGLPNDRFFAVRPEGSVSTLKIQRTERGDSAVYLCASSLAGQQAYEQYFGPGTRLTVT.

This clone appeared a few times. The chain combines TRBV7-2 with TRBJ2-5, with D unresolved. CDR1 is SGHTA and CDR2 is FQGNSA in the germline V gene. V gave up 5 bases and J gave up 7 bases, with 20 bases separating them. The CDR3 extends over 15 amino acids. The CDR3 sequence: CASSPDTVVGWTQYF. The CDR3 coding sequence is TGTGCCAGCAGCCCCGACACAGTCGTTGGTTGGACCCAGTACTTC. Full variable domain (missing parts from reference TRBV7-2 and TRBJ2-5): GAGVSQSPSNKVTEKGKDVELRCDPISGHTALYWYRQSLGQGLEFLIYFQGNSAPDKSGLPSDRFSAERTGGSVSTLTIQRTQQEDSAVYLCASSPDTVVGWTQYFGPGTRLLVL.

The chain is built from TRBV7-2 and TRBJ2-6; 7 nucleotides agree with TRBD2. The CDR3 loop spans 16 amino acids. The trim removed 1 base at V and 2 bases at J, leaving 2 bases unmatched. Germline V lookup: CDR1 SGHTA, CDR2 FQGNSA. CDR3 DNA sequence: TGTGCCAGCAGCTTAGGGACTAGTCCTGGGGCCAACGTCCTGACTTTC. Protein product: CASSLGTSPGANVLTF.